This T cell receptor beta chain comes out of a study of PD-1 blockade in classical Hodgkin lymphoma. Study at large: A 3 mg/kg intravenous dose of nivolumab was received by patients every 2 weeks. Study results and caveats: At C4D1, TCR diversity had climbed significantly for CD4+ cells, though not for CD8+ cells.

V was clipped by 8 bases and J by 9 bases, with 8 bases between them. CDR1 MDHEN and CDR2 SYDVKM come from the germline V gene. CDR3 length equals 10 residues. The method was immunoSEQ multiplex PCR; TCRdb's version includes in-frame clones alone and lacks a portion of them. The repertoire holds 9,500 to 10,000 clones, over 70% seen once, with 10% to 13% in the top ten. Turning to this clone: Its antigen is not known.

Noted time point: cycle 4 day 1 (C4D1), after around six weeks of nivolumab. All patients experienced relapse after autologous stem cell transplantation, and brentuximab vedotin exposure was variable. Magnetic depletion of non-target cells from thawed PBMCs yielded purified CD8+ T cells. Complete response, partial response or progressive disease constituted the best responses recorded. The chain couples TRBV28 to TRBJ1-5; D is possibly TRBD1 (5 bases). The receptor's source is a human donor with classical Hodgkin lymphoma. This sample comprised CD8+ T cells from blood, obtained before the fourth cycle of nivolumab. CDR3 in amino acids: CASGGRPQHF. Written as DNA, the CDR3 is TGTGCCAGCGGGGGAAGGCCCCAGCATTTT. Based on the CDR3 plus reference TRBV28 and TRBJ1-5, the full variable domain is DVKVTQSSRYLVKRTGEKVFLECVQDMDHENMFWYRQDPGLGLRLIYFSYDVKMKEKGDIPEGYSVSREKKERFSLILESASTNQTSMYLCASGGRPQHFGDGTRLSIL.